These T cell receptor beta chains were read from a single sample in a study of spatial heterogeneity in lung cancer. MiXCR, applied by TCRdb to the 5' RACE reads, yields one record per CDR3 protein. The sample includes some 13,000 distinct CDR3 sequences, approximately 15% of them seen just once. The specimen was PBMCs, collected at surgery. Receptor source: a female donor with early-stage non-small cell lung cancer. CDR3s include the opening cysteine and the closing phenylalanine or tryptophan. D genes are given only for firm matches. The size field is filled for only some rows; it gives once, few, many or a size class.

many	TRBD2	TRBV29-1	TRBJ2-3	TGCAGCGTTTCTCCGGGACTAGCGAGGACAGATACGCAGTATTTT	CSVSPGLARTDTQYF
-	TRBD1	TRBV5-1	TRBJ2-5	TGCGCCAGCAGCTTGGCGGGACAGACCCAAGAGACCCAGTACTTC	CASSLAGQTQETQYF
many	-	TRBV24-1	TRBJ2-3	TGTGCCACCAGTGACTCCGGGACATCAGATACGCAGTATTTT	CATSDSGTSDTQYF
medium-sized	TRBD1	TRBV6-2/TRBV6-3	TRBJ2-1	TGTGCCAGCAGTTACCCAATGGGACAGGGTTTAAACAATGAGCAGTTCTTC	CASSYPMGQGLNNEQFF
many	-	TRBV11-2	TRBJ2-1	TGTGCCAGCAGCTTAGATCCGCAGGGGAATGAGCAGTTCTTC	CASSLDPQGNEQFF
-	-	TRBV19	TRBJ2-5	TGTGCCAGTAGTGCCACCGGGACGGCCCTCCAAACCCAGTACTTC	CASSATGTALQTQYF
many	-	TRBV4-2	TRBJ2-4	TGTGCCAGCAGCCAGGGGTCGGGATTGGCCAAAAACATTCAGTACTTC	CASSQGSGLAKNIQYF
many	TRBD1	TRBV28	TRBJ2-7	TGTGCCAGCAGCTTATATGGGACAGGGGTCGGGGAGCAGTACTTC	CASSLYGTGVGEQYF
many	TRBD2	TRBV7-2	TRBJ2-3	TGTGCCAGCAGCGTGGGACTAGCCACAGATACGCAGTATTTT	CASSVGLATDTQYF
medium-sized	-	TRBV5-1	TRBJ2-1	TGCGCCAGCAGCCCGGAATACAATGAGCAGTTCTTC	CASSPEYNEQFF
medium-sized	-	TRBV6-5	TRBJ1-1	TGTGCCAGCAGCCCGGGGGGCCCTGAAGCTTTCTTT	CASSPGGPEAFF
many	TRBD2	TRBV4-3	TRBJ2-6	TGCGCCAGCAGCCAACACACTAGCGCAGACTCTGGGGCCAACGTCCTGACTTTC	CASSQHTSADSGANVLTF
many	TRBD2	TRBV4-1	TRBJ2-5	TGCGCCAGCAGCCAAGTAGGGGAGGGGCAAGAGACCCAGTACTTC	CASSQVGEGQETQYF
medium-sized	-	TRBV12-3/TRBV12-4	TRBJ1-2	TGTGCCAGCAGTTGGCTAGGGCAAGGCTACACCTTC	CASSWLGQGYTF
medium-sized	-	TRBV18	TRBJ2-3	TGTGCCAGCTCACCACCCGGGACCCCAGTACAGAGGACGCAGTATTTT	CASSPPGTPVQRTQYF
-	-	TRBV28	TRBJ1-1	TGTGCCAGTAAACGTACGGGACGGCTCGAGACTGAAGCTTTCTTT	CASKRTGRLETEAFF
few	TRBD1	TRBV11-2	TRBJ2-5	TGTGCCAGCAGCTCGGACAGGAGGTTCGAGACCCAGTACTTC	CASSSDRRFETQYF
many	-	TRBV7-9	TRBJ2-1	TGTGCCAGCAGCTTCTCGACGAAATACAATGAGCAGTTCTTC	CASSFSTKYNEQFF
many	TRBD1	TRBV2	TRBJ2-5	TGTGCCAGCAGTCTAGGACAGGGGAGCGAGACCCAGTACTTC	CASSLGQGSETQYF
few	TRBD1	TRBV4-3	TRBJ1-5	TGCGCCAGCAGCCAAGATACCGGGACAGGGAGTCAGCCCCAGCATTTT	CASSQDTGTGSQPQHF
many	TRBD2	TRBV19	TRBJ2-5	TGTGCCAGTAGTGCCCATCGACTAGCGGGAGGAGAGACCCAGTACTTC	CASSAHRLAGGETQYF
many	-	TRBV7-4	TRBJ2-1	TGTGCCAGCAGCTTGATGACTACGTGGGATTATAATGAGCAGTTCTTC	CASSLMTTWDYNEQFF
-	-	TRBV18	TRBJ2-7	TGTGTCAGCTCAACCTCCTACGAGCAGTACTTC	CVSSTSYEQYF
medium-sized	-	TRBV6-5	TRBJ1-6	TGTGCCAGCAGTTACTCGACTCGGCTGTTTTCACCCCTCCACTTT	CASSYSTRLFSPLHF
-	-	TRBV28	TRBJ2-7	TGTGCCAGCAGTCCGACAGTCTACTACGAGCAGTACTTC	CASSPTVYYEQYF
many	-	TRBV13	TRBJ1-1	TGTGCCAGCAGCTTCCGGGGCCAGTACACTGAAGCTTTCTTT	CASSFRGQYTEAFF
medium-sized	TRBD2	TRBV10-3	TRBJ2-3	TGTGCCATCAGTGAGTCGTGGGGGGGAGCCGGCACAGATACGCAGTATTTT	CAISESWGGAGTDTQYF
medium-sized	-	TRBV29-1	TRBJ2-1	TGCAGCGTTGAGCAGAGGGGATACTTTGACAATGAGCAGTTCTTC	CSVEQRGYFDNEQFF
-	TRBD2	TRBV19	TRBJ2-3	TGTGCCAGTAGCACCTTAGCGGGAGATACGCAGTATTTT	CASSTLAGDTQYF
many	TRBD1	TRBV30	TRBJ1-5	TGTGCCTGGAGGCCTACAGGGGGCAGGGATCAGCCCCAGCATTTT	CAWRPTGGRDQPQHF
many	-	TRBV6-2/TRBV6-3	TRBJ1-1	TGTGCCAGCAGCCGAGAGGGGTTGAACACTGAAGCTTTCTTT	CASSREGLNTEAFF
few	TRBD2	TRBV7-3	TRBJ2-3	TGTGCCAGCAGCTCTGCTAGCGGGAGCACAGATACGCAGTATTTT	CASSSASGSTDTQYF
-	-	TRBV6-5	TRBJ1-6	TGTGCCAGCAGTACCAGAAACAGGGCCCAGAGCTCCTATAATTCACCCCTCCACTTT	CASSTRNRAQSSYNSPLHF
-	TRBD2	TRBV11-2	TRBJ2-5	TGTGCCAGCAGCTTTTCCCCTAGCGGGGGAGAGACCCAGTACTTC	CASSFSPSGGETQYF
many	-	TRBV7-2	TRBJ2-5	TGTGCCAGCAGCTTAGAATATCAAGAGACCCAGTACTTC	CASSLEYQETQYF
-	TRBD1	TRBV4-1	TRBJ2-5	TGCGCCAGCAGTGGAACAGGGGAAGAGACCCAGTACTTC	CASSGTGEETQYF
many	-	TRBV3-1	TRBJ2-5	TGTGCCAGCAGCCAGGGGGGTCAAGAGACCCAGTACTTC	CASSQGGQETQYF
-	TRBD1	TRBV29-1	TRBJ1-1	TGCAGCGCTCGGACAGGGGGTGGCACTGAAGCTTTCTTT	CSARTGGGTEAFF
many	TRBD2	TRBV18	TRBJ2-3	TGTGCCAGCTCACCACCGGGACTAGCGGGAGCGACAGATACGCAGTATTTT	CASSPPGLAGATDTQYF
medium-sized	TRBD1	TRBV7-9	TRBJ1-5	TGTGCCAGCAGCCGTGGACAGGACAATCAGCCCCAGCATTTT	CASSRGQDNQPQHF
-	-	TRBV27	TRBJ1-2	TGTGCCAGCAGTCCACAGGCCACCTATGGCTACACCTTC	CASSPQATYGYTF
many	TRBD2	TRBV12-5	TRBJ2-1	TGTGCTAGTCGGGAGGCGGGGGATGAGCAGTTCTTC	CASREAGDEQFF
medium-sized	-	TRBV6-6	TRBJ2-5	TGTGCCAGCAGTCTCTGGGACCCCTACCAAGAGACCCAGTACTTC	CASSLWDPYQETQYF
medium-sized	-	TRBV7-9	TRBJ1-1	TGTGCCAGCAGCCCCCACCTCCGGGAATCTGAAGCTTTCTTT	CASSPHLRESEAFF
few	-	TRBV6-1	TRBJ2-7	TGTGCCAGCAGTTCCCGAGGAGGGCCAAGCTCCTACGAGCAGTACTTC	CASSSRGGPSSYEQYF
many	TRBD2	TRBV20-1	TRBJ2-7	TGCAGTGCTGAGCCCAGCGGGGTAACCTACGAGCAGTACTTC	CSAEPSGVTYEQYF
-	-	TRBV28	TRBJ1-4	TGTGCCAGCAGTTTTATCTCAACTAATGAAAAACTGTTTTTT	CASSFISTNEKLFF
medium-sized	TRBD2	TRBV5-4	TRBJ2-2	TGTGCCAGCAGCTTGGGGCTAGCGGGAGACACCGGGGAGCTGTTTTTT	CASSLGLAGDTGELFF
many	TRBD1	TRBV3-1	TRBJ2-1	TGTGCCAGCAGCACCGACAGGGTGGGTTCCTACAAGGAGCAGTTCTTC	CASSTDRVGSYKEQFF
many	-	TRBV15	TRBJ1-6	TGTGCCACCAGCAGAGATCGGGGTGGGAATTCACCCCTCCACTTT	CATSRDRGGNSPLHF
many	TRBD2	TRBV7-2	TRBJ2-1	TGTGCCAGCAGCTTAGGGGCTAGCGGGGTTTCAGAGCAGTTCTTC	CASSLGASGVSEQFF
-	-	TRBV7-2	TRBJ2-7	TGTGCCAGCAGCCTGTACGTCGGGAACTCCTACGAGCAGTACTTC	CASSLYVGNSYEQYF
many	TRBD1	TRBV14	TRBJ2-3	TGTGCCAGCAGCCGAAACAGGGGGCGAGTCACAGATACGCAGTATTTT	CASSRNRGRVTDTQYF
medium-sized	-	TRBV29-1	TRBJ1-5	TGCAGCGTTGGTGGGGCTAGTCAGCCCCAGCATTTT	CSVGGASQPQHF
few	-	TRBV6-1	TRBJ2-1	TGTGCCACCCGGGGAGGCAATGAGCAGTTCTTC	CATRGGNEQFF
many	-	TRBV29-1	TRBJ1-3	TGCAGCGTTGTTCGGGCGGCTTCTGAAAACACCATATATTTT	CSVVRAASENTIYF
few	TRBD1	TRBV7-2	TRBJ2-7	TGTGCCAGCAGCGCCGACAGGGTCGAGCAGTACTTC	CASSADRVEQYF